The subject of this entry is one T cell receptor beta chain. Germline V gene data show CDR1 as MNHNS and CDR2 as SASEGT. V lost 8 bases, J lost 7 bases, and 9 bases stayed unmatched. The CDR3 is made up of 13 amino acids. TCRdb's copy holds only in-frame clones and misses some; the assay was immunoSEQ multiplex PCR. The sample has around 100,000 clones; nearly 90% are singletons. These data are taken from a study of OX40 agonist ivuxolimab in advanced cancers. The chain uses TRBV6-1 and TRBJ2-7; 9 bases align to TRBD1. This receptor was taken from an adult with an advanced solid tumor such as melanoma, head and neck, liver or kidney cancer. The sample here was CD4+ or CD8+ T cells sorted from blood, taken in a trial of the OX40 agonist ivuxolimab. The CDR3 nucleotides read TGTGCCAGCTTCCGGGACAGGGACTCTGAGCAGTACTTC. This encodes CASFRDRDSEQYF.